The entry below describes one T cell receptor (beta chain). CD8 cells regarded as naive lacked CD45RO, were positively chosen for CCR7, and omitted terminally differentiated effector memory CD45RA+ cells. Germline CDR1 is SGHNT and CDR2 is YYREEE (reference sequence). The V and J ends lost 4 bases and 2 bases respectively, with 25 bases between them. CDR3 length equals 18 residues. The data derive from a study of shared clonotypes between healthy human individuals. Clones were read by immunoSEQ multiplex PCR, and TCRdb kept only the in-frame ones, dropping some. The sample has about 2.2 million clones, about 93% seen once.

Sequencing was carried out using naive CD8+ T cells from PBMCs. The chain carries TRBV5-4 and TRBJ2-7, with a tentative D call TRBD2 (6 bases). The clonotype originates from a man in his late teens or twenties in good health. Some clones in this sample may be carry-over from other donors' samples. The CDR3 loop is CASSPGPGLADKTYEQYF. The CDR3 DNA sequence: TGTGCCAGCAGCCCTGGTCCGGGACTCGCGGACAAGACCTACGAGCAGTACTTC.